Listed here are 27 T cell receptor beta chains from one sample, sequenced in a study of blood T cell repertoires in COVID-19 (TCRdb year 2020). The library was made by the immunoSEQ multiplex PCR assay. TCRdb stores this immuneACCESS table with in-frame sequences only. Part of the clones is absent; in the studies checked, under half of the shortfall reflects unresolved V genes, and no reason is known for the rest. A total of about 160,000 clones appear in this sample, 65% to 90% of them only once. About 7.7% of the sample rests with the top ten. Sequencing input: peripheral blood. All receptors come from a woman aged 40 to 55 with COVID-19, enrolled during active disease.

This rearrangement joins TRBV28 to TRBJ1-4, with D unclear. Trimming cost V 3 bases and J 0 bases, with 8 bases left between them. Germline V gene sequence: CDR1 MDHEN, CDR2 SYDVKM. The CDR3 contains 15 residues. Here the CDR3 reads CASSFFGATNEKLFF. The CDR3, as DNA: TGTGCCAGCAGTTTTTTCGGGGCAACTAATGAAAAACTGTTTTTT.

This clone was counted once. The rearrangement uses TRBV6-1 and TRBJ1-6; no definite D call. V gave up 3 bases and J gave up 8 bases, with 5 bases separating them. This CDR3 has 12 residues. The germline gives CDR1 MNHNS, CDR2 SASEGT. The CDR3 spells CASSDVYSPLHF. CDR3 DNA: TGTGCCAGCAGTGACGTGTATTCACCCCTCCACTTT.

The chain is built from TRBV21-1 and TRBJ2-5; the table's TRBD2 call for D was not verified on the DNA. TRBV21-1 is a documented pseudogene. This CDR3 spans 15 amino acids. The CDR3 DNA is TGTGCCAGCAGCAAAGGCGGGGGTTTACAAGAGACCCAGTACTTC. It codes for CASSKGGGLQETQYF.

The rearrangement uses TRBV29-1 and TRBJ1-2, with no clear D. Germline V gene lookup returns CDR1 SQVTM and CDR2 ANQGSEA. The CDR3 totals 12 residues. Trimming left V 6 bases short and J 1 base short, with 9 bases between. The CDR3 is CSVKQINYGYTF. In DNA form, the CDR3 reads TGCAGCGTGAAACAGATTAACTATGGCTACACCTTC.

This clone was counted between two and nine times. V and J are TRBV28 and TRBJ1-5, with TRBD1 matching 12 bases. CDR1 is MDHEN and CDR2 is SYDVKM in the germline V gene. Unmatched junction bases numbered 5, after V lost 5 bases and J lost 6 bases. This CDR3 region has 15 residues. DNA for the CDR3: TGTGCCAGCAGTCTTGGGACAGGGGGCGTTCAGCCCCAGCATTTT. This codes for CASSLGTGGVQPQHF.

The chain is built from TRBV19 and TRBJ2-2; 11 bases are a match to TRBD2. This CDR3 has 16 residues. V shed 5 bases, J shed 5 bases, and the junction held 7 bases outside the gene matches. Germline V lookup: CDR1 LNHDA, CDR2 SQIVND (reference sequence). CDR3 nucleotide sequence: TGTGCCAGTAGTCCGATAGCGGGGGGGCGGACCGGGGAGCTGTTTTTT. It translates to CASSPIAGGRTGELFF.

The table lists this clone with a few counts. The V gene is TRBV19, the J gene TRBJ1-2; D not certain. Germline CDR1 LNHDA, CDR2 SQIVND (reference sequence). Trimming left V 4 bases short and J 10 bases short, with 10 bases between. This CDR3 spans 11 amino acids. The CDR3 coding sequence is TGTGCCAGTAGTACGGCGGTTCACTACACCTTC. This gives the protein CASSTAVHYTF.

The rearrangement links TRBV28 to TRBJ2-7; 7 positions match TRBD2. The V gene's germline CDR1 is MDHEN and CDR2 SYDVKM. The length of the CDR3 is 13 residues. The CDR3 coding sequence is TGTGTGAACGGGCGGGAGAGCTCCTACGAGCAGTACTTC. It translates to CVNGRESSYEQYF.

The chain uses TRBV13 and TRBJ1-1, with D possibly matching TRBD1 (6 bases). CDR3 length: 14 residues. Germline values: CDR1 PRHDT, CDR2 FYEKMQ (reference sequence). V was cut by 4 bases and J by 3 bases, with 12 bases left in between. The CDR3 nucleotides are TGTGCCAGCAGCTCCCGGGACACCTACACTGAAGCTTTCTTT. Translation: CASSSRDTYTEAFF.

The chain joins TRBV11-1 to TRBJ1-1; weak D call: TRBD1 (6 bases). The CDR3 totals 17 residues. The germline V gene has CDR1 SGHAT and CDR2 FQDESV (reference sequence). Between the trimmed V and J ends, which lost 0 bases and 4 bases, there was a span of 18 bases. The CDR3 DNA follows: TGTGCCAGCAGCTTAGCGGGCTGGGGGCAGGGACGCACTGAAGCTTTCTTT. Its protein product is CASSLAGWGQGRTEAFF.

The V and J genes are TRBV2 and TRBJ1-2; 8 nucleotides line up with TRBD1. Unmatched junction bases numbered 6, after V lost 5 bases and J lost 1 base. Germline CDR1 reads SNHLY; CDR2 reads FYNNEI. The CDR3 totals 15 residues. CDR3: CASSHGQGGNYGYTF. As DNA, the CDR3 is TGTGCCAGCAGTCACGGACAGGGAGGTAACTATGGCTACACCTTC.

The genes are TRBV30 and TRBJ1-2; D gene uncertain. V was clipped by 4 bases and J by 4 bases, with 13 bases between them. Germline CDR1 reads GTSNPN; CDR2 reads SVGIG (reference sequence). This CDR3 contains 13 residues. CDR3 nucleotide sequence: TGTGCCTGGACCGCCCCCGGTAGCTATGGCTACACCTTC. Its protein is CAWTAPGSYGYTF.

This chain links TRBV5-8 with TRBJ2-7; D ambiguous. V was pared by 0 bases and J by 7 bases, with 5 bases between. Germline V gene data show CDR1 as SGHTS and CDR2 as YDEGEE. This CDR3 region has 11 residues. CDR3 in amino acids: CASSLGGEQYV. The CDR3, as DNA: TGTGCCAGCAGCTTGGGCGGTGAGCAGTACGTC.

This chain joins TRBV6-5 and TRBJ2-1; TRBD2 matches at 10 bases. Germline V lookup: CDR1 MNHEY, CDR2 SVGAGI. The V segment lost 3 bases and the J segment 4 bases; nucleotides outside the gene matches: 3. The CDR3 has 15 amino acids. The CDR3 bases are TGTGCCAGCAGTTATGGGACTAGCGAGTACAATGAGCAGTTCTTC. This codes for CASSYGTSEYNEQFF.

The chain couples TRBV19 to TRBJ1-1, with 8 bases fitting TRBD1. CDR1 and CDR2 from the germline V gene are LNHDA and SQIVND (reference sequence). This CDR3 comprises 16 residues. Germline trimming cut 8 bases from V and 6 bases from J; bases unmatched to any gene: 17. The CDR3 region has the DNA TGTGCCAGTTCACGCCAGGACAGGGTGGAATCATCTGAAGCTTTCTTT. Protein product: CASSRQDRVESSEAFF.

The chain has TRBV21-1 and TRBJ1-5; TRBD1 reflects the table's D call only, with no check against the DNA. TRBV21-1 represents a pseudogene. The CDR3 contains 21 residues. CDR3 sequence reads: CASRRKDPTGFEVASNQPQHF. Here the CDR3 DNA reads TGTGCCAGCAGACGAAAGGACCCTACAGGGTTCGAGGTCGCGAGCAATCAGCCCCAGCATTTT.

This chain uses TRBV30 with TRBJ2-2; TRBD2 matches at 8 bases. The germline V gene encodes CDR1 GTSNPN and CDR2 SVGIG (reference sequence). This CDR3 comprises 16 residues. J gave up 3 bases and V 4 bases, and 10 bases lay outside the gene matches. The CDR3 nucleotides read TGTGCCTGGAACCTACGGGGGGGGCTCGACACCGGGGAGCTGTTTTTT. It yields the protein CAWNLRGGLDTGELFF.

The J gene is TRBJ1-2, the V gene TRBV3-1 (or the pseudogene TRBV3-2); weak D call: TRBD1 (5 bases). Germline V CDR1 and CDR2: LGHDT, YNNKEL (reference sequence). CDR3 length: 13 residues. Between the trimmed V and J ends, which lost 3 bases and 8 bases, there was a span of 13 bases. The CDR3 sequence: CASSHFDRRGYTF. As DNA, the CDR3 is TGTGCCAGCAGCCACTTCGACAGACGAGGCTACACCTTC.

The rearrangement links TRBV19 to TRBJ1-1; TRBD1 matches 9 bases. CDR1 and CDR2 from the germline V gene are LNHDA and SQIVND (reference sequence). J was trimmed by 4 bases and V by 5 bases; bases with no gene match: 8. This CDR3 is 15 amino acids long. The CDR3 is CASSDNRGRITEAFF. CDR3 sequence (DNA): TGTGCCAGTAGTGACAACAGGGGGCGTATCACTGAAGCTTTCTTT.

This chain uses TRBV23-1 with TRBJ2-7; weak D call: TRBD1 (6 bases). TRBV23-1 is an ORF, and what it does is uncertain. The ends were cut back, 11 bases at V and 4 bases at J, with 24 bases in the middle. This CDR3 comprises 15 residues. CDR3 bases: TGCGCCGGCCTATCACAGGGCCGAGACAAATACGAGCAGTACGTC. This encodes CAGLSQGRDKYEQYV.

This clone is medium-sized in the sample. This chain joins TRBV11-2 and TRBJ2-7; tentative D call: TRBD1 (6 bases). V lost 1 base to trimming and J lost 6 bases, with 7 bases between them. CDR1 and CDR2 from the germline V gene are SGHAT and FQNNGV. The CDR3 has 12 amino acids. CDR3 sequence: CASSLGGREQYF. The CDR3 DNA is TGTGCCAGCAGCTTAGGGGGGCGCGAGCAGTACTTC. Full variable domain (missing parts from reference TRBV11-2 and TRBJ2-7): EAGVAQSPRYKIIEKRQSVAFWCNPISGHATLYWYQQILGQGPKLLIQFQNNGVVDDSQLPKDRFSAERLKGVDSTLKIQPAKLEDSAVYLCASSLGGREQYFGPGTRLTVT.

The chain uses TRBV3-1 (or the pseudogene TRBV3-2) and TRBJ2-7, with 9 nucleotides matching TRBD2. This CDR3 contains 15 residues. Per the germline V gene, CDR1 is LGHDT and CDR2 is YNNKEL (reference sequence). After removal of 1 base from V and 4 bases from J, the junction contained 5 bases not matched to a gene. The DNA for the CDR3 is TGTGCCAGCAGCCAAGGGTTAGCGGGAGCTTACGAGCAGTACTTC. Encoded protein: CASSQGLAGAYEQYF.

The chain has TRBV3-1 (or the pseudogene TRBV3-2) and TRBJ2-7; 8 bases match TRBD1. The germline V gene encodes CDR1 LGHDT and CDR2 YNNKEL (reference sequence). The V gene end was trimmed by 1 base and the J gene end by 5 bases; junction bases not matched to a gene: 7. This CDR3 region has 15 residues. This CDR3 reads CASSQGTGQVNEQYF. CDR3 nucleotide sequence: TGTGCCAGCAGCCAAGGGACGGGACAGGTTAACGAGCAGTACTTC.

The V call is TRBV28, the J call TRBJ2-1; 8 bases are shared with TRBD2. Per germline, CDR1 MDHEN and CDR2 SYDVKM. Unmatched junction bases numbered 5, after V lost 6 bases and J lost 7 bases. The length of the CDR3 is 13 residues. CDR3 DNA: TGTGCCAGCAGCCGGTCGGGGGGGAATGAGCAGTTCTTC. It yields the protein CASSRSGGNEQFF.

The chain links TRBV6-6 to TRBJ2-1, with 11 bases lining up with TRBD2. This CDR3 region has 21 residues. Unmatched junction bases numbered 18, after V lost 5 bases and J lost 0 bases. In germline, CDR1 is MNHNY, CDR2 SVGAGI (reference sequence). In nucleotides, the CDR3 is TGTGCCAGCAGTCGATCTTTACCGGGACTAGCGGAGAGGGCCTCCTACAATGAGCAGTTCTTC. Protein product: CASSRSLPGLAERASYNEQFF.

This clone has just a few counts. The rearrangement uses TRBV2 and TRBJ1-2; 9 nucleotides match TRBD1. From germline, CDR1 is SNHLY and CDR2 FYNNEI. This CDR3 has 14 residues. The V gene end was trimmed by 6 bases and the J gene end by 4 bases; junction bases not matched to a gene: 6. The chain's CDR3 is CASRGTGRRYGYTF. The CDR3 nucleotides are TGTGCCAGCAGAGGGACAGGGAGGCGCTATGGCTACACCTTC.

The rearrangement links TRBV3-1 (or the pseudogene TRBV3-2) to TRBJ1-2; 7 positions match TRBD1. Looked up from germline, CDR1 is LGHDT and CDR2 is YNNKEL (reference sequence). With 3 bases clipped from V and 5 bases from J, the junction kept 6 bases outside the gene matches. The CDR3 is 14 amino acids. CDR3 sequence reads: CASSHPGQAYGYTF. CDR3 nucleotides: TGTGCCAGCAGCCACCCAGGACAGGCTTATGGCTACACCTTC.